The 25 T cell receptor beta chains below all came from one sample that was sequenced in a study of blood T cell repertoires in COVID-19. Assay: immunoSEQ multiplex PCR; the TCRdb copy retains only in-frame clones and omits some. The table records roughly 200,000 clones, approximately 84% of them present only once. Material for sequencing was peripheral blood. Receptors originate from a woman of 80 years or more with acute or convalescent COVID-19.

The CDR3, as DNA: TGCGCCAGCAGCTTGGATCCTAGCGGTTCCTACAATGAGCAGTTCTTC. This codes for CASSLDPSGSYNEQFF. The chain employs TRBV5-1 and TRBJ2-1, with TRBD2 identical over 7 bases. This CDR3 is built from 16 residues. Germline CDR1 and CDR2: SGHRS and YFSETQ. Trimming at V came to 0 bases and at J to 1 base, leaving 4 bases not matched to a gene.

V is TRBV28 and J is TRBJ2-1; D possibly corresponds to TRBD2 (6 bases). CDR3 size: 15 residues. Trimming took off 4 bases at V and 4 bases at J, with 14 bases between the two ends. CDR1 is MDHEN and CDR2 is SYDVKM in the germline V gene. The CDR3 DNA reads TGTGCCAGCAGTTCGCCGGGGGAAAGGTACAATGAGCAGTTCTTC. Translated, it gives CASSSPGERYNEQFF. Full variable domain (remainder filled in from reference TRBV28 and TRBJ2-1): DVKVTQSSRYLVKRTGEKVFLECVQDMDHENMFWYRQDPGLGLRLIYFSYDVKMKEKGDIPEGYSVSREKKERFSLILESASTNQTSMYLCASSSPGERYNEQFFGPGTRLTVL.

The chain couples TRBV5-1 to TRBJ1-1; maybe TRBD1 (5 bases). Trimming shortened V by 1 base and J by 2 bases, and 15 bases separated the two germline ends. Germline V lookup: CDR1 SGHRS, CDR2 YFSETQ. CDR3 length: 16 residues. CDR3 DNA sequence: TGCGCCAGCAGCTTGATGGCAGCGGGACCTAACACTGAAGCTTTCTTT. It codes for CASSLMAAGPNTEAFF.

This clone has a single count. In DNA, the CDR3 is TGTGCCAGCAGTCCTTCACGACCGGGGAACACTGAAGCTTTCTTT. Protein: CASSPSRPGNTEAFF. The V gene is TRBV27, the J gene TRBJ1-1; unclear D gene. The CDR3 contains 15 residues. Germline V CDR1 and CDR2: MNHEY, SMNVEV (reference sequence). V was trimmed by 5 bases and J by 1 base, leaving 14 bases between them.

This chain links TRBV5-1 with TRBJ2-3; D possibly corresponds to TRBD1 (5 bases). The V end was cut by 4 bases, the J end by 1 base, with 16 bases between. CDR1 and CDR2 from the germline V gene are SGHRS and YFSETQ. The CDR3 runs to 16 residues. The CDR3 region is CASSQNYRMRTDTQYF. CDR3 nucleotide sequence: TGCGCCAGCAGCCAAAATTACAGGATGCGCACAGATACGCAGTATTTT. Using reference TRBV5-1 and TRBJ2-3 for the parts outside the CDR3, the full variable domain is KAGVTQTPRYLIKTRGQQVTLSCSPISGHRSVSWYQQTPGQGLQFLFEYFSETQRNKGNFPGRFSGRQFSNSRSEMNVSTLELGDSALYLCASSQNYRMRTDTQYFGPGTRLTVL.

V usage is TRBV12-3 or TRBV12-4 and J usage is TRBJ1-2; 8 nucleotides agree with TRBD1. The CDR3 covers 13 residues. V shed 3 bases, J shed 4 bases, and the junction held 1 base outside the gene matches. CDR3 DNA sequence: TGTGCCAGCAGTTTGCAGGGGGCCTATGGCTACACCTTC. Protein: CASSLQGAYGYTF.

The chain is built from TRBV7-2 and TRBJ2-7; 9 bases match TRBD2. The germline V gene has CDR1 SGHTA and CDR2 FQGNSA. V dropped 3 bases and J dropped 0; count of bases not matched to a gene: 3. The CDR3 loop spans 15 amino acids. CDR3 sequence reads: CASSFTSGSSYEQYF. CDR3 bases: TGTGCCAGCAGCTTTACTAGCGGGTCCTCCTACGAGCAGTACTTC.

The chain employs TRBV2 and TRBJ1-5, with 7 nucleotides matching TRBD1. V lost 5 bases and J lost 9; bases outside the gene matches: 13. This CDR3 is 15 amino acids long. Germline V lookup: CDR1 SNHLY, CDR2 FYNNEI. In DNA form, the CDR3 reads TGTGCCAGCAGTAGCAACGGCCAGGGGGTAGGGCCCCAGCATTTT. Amino acids: CASSSNGQGVGPQHF.

This clone was detected once. The chain couples TRBV28 to TRBJ1-2; 8 bases are shared with TRBD1. The germline CDR1 and CDR2 sequences are MDHEN and SYDVKM. The length of the CDR3 is 15 residues. Trimming cost V 3 bases and J 5 bases; bases outside gene matches: 8. DNA of the CDR3: TGTGCCAGCAGTTTCGGACAGGGTACCGGTTATGGCTACACCTTC. Translating gives CASSFGQGTGYGYTF.

V is TRBV9 and J is TRBJ2-1; 9 nucleotides align to TRBD2. This CDR3 comprises 15 residues. The V and J ends lost 0 bases and 6 bases, in that order; junction bases with no gene match: 4. CDR1 and CDR2 from the germline V gene are SGDLS and YYNGEE. The CDR3 reads CASSVGAGGANEQFF. CDR3 nucleotides: TGTGCCAGCAGCGTAGGTGCGGGAGGGGCCAATGAGCAGTTCTTC. The variable domain in full, completed from reference TRBV9 and TRBJ2-1, reads DSGVTQTPKHLITATGQRVTLRCSPRSGDLSVYWYQQSLDQGLQFLIQYYNGEERAKGNILERFSAQQFPDLHSELNLSSLELGDSALYFCASSVGAGGANEQFFGPGTRLTVL.

This clone was seen only a few times. One junction end does not reproduce the germline sequence, and a read error may be involved. The chain carries TRBV28 and TRBJ1-4; 8 bases map to TRBD1. The germline CDR1 and CDR2 sequences are MDHEN and SYDVKM. CDR3 length: 12 residues. CDR3 in DNA: TGTGCCAGCAGTACACTTACCGGACAGGGCCTTTTT. Translating gives CASSTLTGQGLF.

This chain uses TRBV19 with TRBJ2-3, with a weak D call TRBD1 (6 bases). The V end was cut by 3 bases, the J end by 3 bases, with 13 bases between. CDR1 and CDR2 from the germline V gene are LNHDA and SQIVND (reference sequence). The CDR3 spans 15 residues. CDR3 in amino acids: CASSIRQARTDTQYF. CDR3 bases: TGTGCCAGTAGTATCCGACAGGCGAGGACAGATACGCAGTATTTT.

This clone has just one count. J is TRBJ2-6 and V is TRBV27; a weak D match, TRBD1 (5 bases). V was clipped by 4 bases and J by 2 bases, with 6 bases between them. Germline V CDR1 and CDR2: MNHEY, SMNVEV (reference sequence). The CDR3 totals 14 residues. The DNA of the CDR3 is TGTGCCAGCAGTTCCAGGGCTGGGGCCAACGTCCTGACTTTC. This codes for CASSSRAGANVLTF.

The chain employs TRBV19 and TRBJ1-5; 8 nucleotides align to TRBD1. Germline CDR1 reads LNHDA; CDR2 reads SQIVND (reference sequence). This CDR3 spans 16 amino acids. Germline trimming cut 5 bases from V and 1 base from J; bases unmatched to any gene: 7. As DNA, the CDR3 is TGTGCCAGTAGTCCCCGGACAGGGCCCAGCAATCAGCCCCAGCATTTT. It is translated as CASSPRTGPSNQPQHF.

Only one count was recorded for this clone. The V call is TRBV7-2, the J call TRBJ1-1; D gene ambiguous. Deletions cut 2 bases from V and 1 base from J, with 8 bases between. This CDR3 is 14 amino acids long. Germline CDR1 reads SGHTA; CDR2 reads FQGNSA. DNA of the CDR3: TGTGCCAGCAGCTTACCCCGCAGGAACACTGAAGCTTTCTTT. Translation gives CASSLPRRNTEAFF.

Comment on this clone: At the DNA level, this CDR3 is encoded by other sequences in the same sample as well. The chain employs TRBV30 and TRBJ2-7; D is ambiguous. CDR1 GTSNPN and CDR2 SVGIG come from the germline V gene (reference sequence). This CDR3 is 12 amino acids long. With 3 bases removed from V and 0 bases from J, the gap between germline ends came to 6 bases. Here the CDR3 reads CAWSVFSYEQYF. The CDR3 DNA sequence: TGTGCCTGGAGCGTATTCTCCTACGAGCAGTACTTC.

This chain links TRBV10-2 with TRBJ2-7, with TRBD1 matching over 7 bases. This CDR3 contains 14 residues. Trimming at V came to 7 bases and at J to 5 bases, leaving 11 bases not matched to a gene. Germline V gene lookup returns CDR1 WSHSY and CDR2 SAAADI. CDR3 residues: CASTRDRHLDEQYF. The DNA for the CDR3 is TGCGCCAGCACTCGGGACAGACATCTTGACGAGCAGTACTTC.

The chain couples TRBV5-6 to TRBJ1-5; no firm D call. Trimming removed 4 bases from V and 6 bases from J, with 17 bases in between. This CDR3 has 15 amino acids. The germline V gene encodes CDR1 SGHDT and CDR2 YYEEEE. DNA for the CDR3: TGTGCCAGCAGCCCCGGAGGTGGGGTGACTCAGCCCCAGCATTTT. This codes for CASSPGGGVTQPQHF.

The chain couples TRBV27 to TRBJ1-6, with unresolved D. The CDR3 loop spans 16 amino acids. The V gene's germline CDR1 is MNHEY and CDR2 SMNVEV (reference sequence). V shed 0 bases and J shed 2 bases, with 8 bases lying between them. DNA for the CDR3: TGTGCCAGCAGTTTATCCCCCAGTCCCTATAATTCACCCCTCCACTTT. Amino acids: CASSLSPSPYNSPLHF.

This chain links TRBV15 with TRBJ1-5; 9 bases are a match to TRBD1. Germline CDR1 is LNHNV and CDR2 is YYDKDF (reference sequence). V lost 3 bases to trimming and J lost 7 bases; unmatched junction nucleotides: 4. The CDR3 extends over 14 amino acids. The CDR3 sequence is CATSRDRGGQPQHF. CDR3 in DNA: TGTGCCACCAGCAGGGACAGGGGCGGGCAGCCCCAGCATTTT.

This chain connects TRBV28 to TRBJ2-7, with no clear D. The V gene's germline CDR1 is MDHEN and CDR2 SYDVKM. The V and J ends lost 2 bases and 3 bases respectively, with 8 bases between them. The CDR3 covers 13 residues. In nucleotides, the CDR3 is TGTGCCAGCAGTTTAAATCGCGGCTACGAGCAGTACTTC. It encodes CASSLNRGYEQYF.

This sequence joins TRBV18 and TRBJ1-2; no reliable D call. Trimming cost V 8 bases and J 7 bases, with 14 bases left between them. Per germline, CDR1 KGHSH and CDR2 LQKENI. The CDR3 length is 12 residues. The CDR3 spells CASTGDDFGYTF. The DNA for the CDR3 is TGTGCCAGCACCGGGGATGACTTTGGCTACACCTTC. The variable domain in full, with the rest retrieved from reference TRBV18 and TRBJ1-2, is NAGVMQNPRHLVRRRGQEARLRCSPMKGHSHVYWYRQLPEEGLKFMVYLQKENIIDESGMPKERFSAEFPKEGPSILRIQQVVRGDSAAYFCASTGDDFGYTFGSGTRLTVV.

CDR3 bases: TGTGCCAGCAGCTTAGGCGGGGGTTGGGATCAGCCCCAGCATTTT. This sequence encodes CASSLGGGWDQPQHF. The rearrangement links TRBV7-9 to TRBJ1-5; perhaps TRBD1 as D (5 bases). The V end was cut by 1 base, the J end by 5 bases, with 12 bases between. The V gene's germline CDR1 is SEHNR and CDR2 FQNEAQ (reference sequence). CDR3 size: 15 residues.

This clone was detected a few times. The rearrangement uses TRBV18 and TRBJ1-5, with D hard to call. CDR1 is KGHSH and CDR2 is LQKENI in the germline V gene. This CDR3 comprises 15 residues. The V end lost 3 bases, the J end lost 0 bases, and 9 bases lay between the germline ends. The CDR3 nucleotides read TGTGCCAGCTCACCCGGAGCCAATAGCAATCAGCCCCAGCATTTT. Its protein product is CASSPGANSNQPQHF.

V is TRBV9 and J is TRBJ2-7, with 9 bases lining up with TRBD1. V lost 5 bases and J lost 9; bases outside the gene matches: 12. This CDR3 has 14 amino acids. Germline loops: CDR1 SGDLS, CDR2 YYNGEE. The CDR3: CASSAGTGFEWQYF. DNA of the CDR3: TGTGCCAGCAGTGCCGGGACAGGGTTTGAGTGGCAGTACTTC.